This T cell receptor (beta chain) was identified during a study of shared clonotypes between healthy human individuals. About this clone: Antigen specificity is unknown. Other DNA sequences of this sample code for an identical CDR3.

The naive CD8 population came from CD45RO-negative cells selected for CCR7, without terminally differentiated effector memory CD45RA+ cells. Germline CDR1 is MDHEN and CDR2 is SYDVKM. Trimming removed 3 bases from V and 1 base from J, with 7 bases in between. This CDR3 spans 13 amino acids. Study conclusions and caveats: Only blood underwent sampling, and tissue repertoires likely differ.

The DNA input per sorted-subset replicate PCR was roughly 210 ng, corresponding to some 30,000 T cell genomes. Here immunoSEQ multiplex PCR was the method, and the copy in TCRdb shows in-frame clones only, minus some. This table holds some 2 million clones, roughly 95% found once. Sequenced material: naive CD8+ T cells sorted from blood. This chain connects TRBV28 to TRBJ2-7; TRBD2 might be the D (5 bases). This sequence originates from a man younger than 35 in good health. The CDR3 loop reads CASSFRGSYEQYF. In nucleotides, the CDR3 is TGTGCCAGCAGTTTCCGGGGTTCCTACGAGCAGTACTTC.